The 4 T cell receptor beta chains below come from one sample, sequenced in a study of cytomegalovirus exposure and HLA in healthy donors. With 60 Vbeta and 13 Jbeta primers, the PCR was carried out. Data came from immunoSEQ multiplex PCR; TCRdb stores just in-frame clones and leaves some out. Among about 110,000 clones listed, about 68% were seen once. Sequencing was done on a sample of PBMCs. These receptors came from a man under 40 in good health and CMV-seropositive.

This rearrangement joins TRBV6-1 to TRBJ2-3; possibly TRBD2 for D (6 bases). The germline V gene encodes CDR1 MNHNS and CDR2 SASEGT. V lost 7 bases, J lost 1 base, and 12 bases lay in between. The CDR3 totals 14 residues. The DNA of the CDR3 is TGTGCCAGCAATAGGTTAGCGGGCACAGATACGCAGTATTTT. It specifies CASNRLAGTDTQYF.

The CDR3 coding sequence is TGTGCCAGTAGTACACCACAAGCACCCCTCCACTTT. This codes for CASSTPQAPLHF. This chain connects TRBV19 to TRBJ1-6; D ambiguous. V gave up 4 bases and J gave up 11 bases, with 9 bases separating them. The CDR3 has 12 residues. Germline V gene sequence: CDR1 LNHDA, CDR2 SQIVND (reference sequence).

This chain connects TRBV27 to TRBJ2-1; TRBD2 agrees at 7 bases. After removal of 10 bases from V and 5 bases from J, the junction contained 8 bases not matched to a gene. CDR1 is MNHEY and CDR2 is SMNVEV in the germline V gene (reference sequence). The CDR3 is made up of 13 amino acids. The CDR3 sequence is CATQGGYDNEQFF. Here the CDR3 DNA reads TGTGCCACCCAGGGAGGGTACGACAATGAGCAGTTCTTC.

The chain carries TRBV6-5 and TRBJ2-7; 8 positions agree with TRBD1. The J segment lost 4 bases and the V segment lost 5 bases, leaving 4 bases of the junction unmatched. The CDR3 length is 13 residues. Germline lookup yields CDR1 MNHEY and CDR2 SVGAGI. The CDR3 bases are TGTGCCAGCAGTGGGGGACAGGTTTACGAGCAGTACTTC. Protein sequence: CASSGGQVYEQYF.